What follows are 15 T cell receptor beta chains derived from one specimen sequenced in a study of blood T cell repertoires in COVID-19. Profiled with immunoSEQ multiplex PCR; TCRdb holds only in-frame clones, not every one. The sample holds 150,000 or so clones, 77% seen once. Sequencing was carried out using peripheral blood. These receptors were obtained from a woman aged 50 to 60 with active or convalescent COVID-19.

The chain joins TRBV4-2 to TRBJ1-3, with 8 bases identical to TRBD1. The V gene's germline CDR1 is LGHNA and CDR2 YNFKEQ. V lost 0 bases, J lost 2 bases, and 0 bases stayed unmatched. CDR3 length equals 15 residues. The CDR3 coding sequence is TGTGCCAGCAGCCAAGAGACAGGGGCTGGAAACACCATATATTTT. Protein sequence: CASSQETGAGNTIYF.

A single count supports this clone. The chain employs TRBV27 and TRBJ1-5, with TRBD1 identical over 10 bases. Germline CDR1 reads MNHEY; CDR2 reads SMNVEV (reference sequence). Losses at the gene ends were 5 bases for V and 7 bases for J; bases not matched to a gene: 8. This CDR3 spans 15 amino acids. For the CDR3, the DNA is TGTGCCAGCAGTCTCGACAGGGGGCGAGGGCAGCCCCAGCATTTT. It translates to CASSLDRGRGQPQHF.

CDR3 protein: CASSYSTGGFYGYTF. The CDR3 DNA sequence: TGTGCCAGCAGTTACTCGACAGGGGGGTTTTATGGCTACACCTTC. V usage is TRBV6-5 and J usage is TRBJ1-2; 9 nucleotides align to TRBD1. In germline, CDR1 is MNHEY, CDR2 SVGAGI. This CDR3 is built from 15 residues. Unmatched junction bases numbered 4, after V lost 0 bases and J lost 5 bases.

This rearrangement joins TRBV10-3 to TRBJ1-1; maybe TRBD1 (5 bases). The CDR3 loop spans 13 amino acids. Germline V CDR1 and CDR2: ENHRY, SYGVKD. The V end lost 4 bases, the J end lost 4 bases, and 10 bases lay between the germline ends. CDR3 sequence reads: CAISGRGGTEAFF. CDR3 in DNA: TGTGCCATCAGTGGACGGGGGGGCACTGAAGCTTTCTTT.

The chain has TRBV3-1 (or the pseudogene TRBV3-2) and TRBJ2-2; maybe TRBD2 (6 bases). This CDR3 region has 15 residues. V gave up 3 bases and J gave up 6 bases, with 14 bases separating them. The germline CDR1 and CDR2 sequences are LGHDT and YNNKEL (reference sequence). The CDR3 loop is CASSHFGSAAGELFF. The CDR3, as DNA: TGTGCCAGCAGCCACTTCGGGAGTGCAGCCGGGGAGCTGTTTTTT.

The rearrangement uses TRBV10-3 and TRBJ2-3, with 10 bases identical to TRBD2. The germline CDR1 and CDR2 sequences are ENHRY and SYGVKD. The CDR3 contains 14 residues. After removal of 6 bases from V and 1 base from J, the junction contained 1 base not matched to a gene. The CDR3: CAISTSGGTDTQYF. The CDR3 nucleotides are TGTGCCATCAGCACTAGCGGGGGCACAGATACGCAGTATTTT.

This CDR3 reads CASSPYLGGQGLNEQFF. CDR3 nucleotide sequence: TGTGCCAGCAGCCCGTATCTCGGGGGACAGGGTTTAAATGAGCAGTTCTTC. V usage is TRBV9 and J usage is TRBJ2-1; 9 bases match TRBD1. The length of the CDR3 is 17 residues. The germline V gene has CDR1 SGDLS and CDR2 YYNGEE. J lost 7 bases, V lost 4 bases, and 15 bases had no gene match.

The V call is TRBV19, the J call TRBJ1-5; the match to TRBD1 covers 7 bases. The junction had 3 bases not matched to a gene; V was cut back by 3 bases and J by 1 base. The V gene's germline CDR1 is LNHDA and CDR2 SQIVND (reference sequence). There are 15 residues in the CDR3. The CDR3 bases are TGTGCCAGTAGTATCTCAGGGGGAAGCAATCAGCCCCAGCATTTT. Protein: CASSISGGSNQPQHF.

The chain uses TRBV9 and TRBJ1-6; D unclear. Germline lookup yields CDR1 SGDLS and CDR2 YYNGEE. The CDR3 is 15 residues long. Deletions cut 0 bases from V and 6 bases from J, with 10 bases between. The CDR3: CASSVEPRFNSPLHF. CDR3 nucleotides: TGTGCCAGCAGCGTAGAACCCAGGTTTAATTCACCCCTCCACTTT. The variable domain in full, with the rest retrieved from reference TRBV9 and TRBJ1-6, is DSGVTQTPKHLITATGQRVTLRCSPRSGDLSVYWYQQSLDQGLQFLIQYYNGEERAKGNILERFSAQQFPDLHSELNLSSLELGDSALYFCASSVEPRFNSPLHFGNGTRLTVT.

This rearrangement joins TRBV30 to TRBJ2-7, with D perhaps TRBD2 (5 bases). Trimming stripped 0 bases from V and 4 bases from J, with 10 bases between. The V gene's germline CDR1 is GTSNPN and CDR2 SVGIG (reference sequence). The CDR3 has 13 residues. The CDR3 nucleotides read TGTGCCTGGAGTGTACTGGACTGGTACGAGCAGTACTTC. Encoded protein: CAWSVLDWYEQYF.

V gene TRBV28 combines with J gene TRBJ2-7; D is perhaps TRBD1 (5 bases). The length of the CDR3 is 13 residues. Trimming shortened V by 5 bases and J by 6 bases, and 14 bases separated the two germline ends. Germline V gives CDR1 MDHEN, CDR2 SYDVKM. In DNA form, the CDR3 reads TGTGCCAGCAGTCCCCCCGCAGGGATCGAGCAGTACTTC. Translating gives CASSPPAGIEQYF.

This clone was detected only once. V usage is TRBV4-2 and J usage is TRBJ2-5; 11 bases fit TRBD2. The germline CDR1 and CDR2 sequences are LGHNA and YNFKEQ. The CDR3 loop spans 17 amino acids. The V gene end was trimmed by 3 bases and the J gene end by 0 bases; junction bases not matched to a gene: 6. CDR3: CASSQDRTSGYQETQYF. For the CDR3, the DNA is TGTGCCAGCAGCCAGGACAGGACTAGCGGGTACCAAGAGACCCAGTACTTC.

This chain joins TRBV24-1 and TRBJ2-7; 7 nucleotides align to TRBD2. The CDR3 runs to 15 residues. Trimming took 3 bases from V and 3 from J; bases not matched to a gene: 7. CDR1 is KGHDR, CDR2 SFDVKD, per germline. The CDR3 loop reads CATSDTGGLDYEQYF. CDR3 DNA: TGTGCCACCAGTGATACGGGGGGATTGGACTACGAGCAGTACTTC.

The chain couples TRBV28 to TRBJ1-6; D not certain. This CDR3 comprises 10 residues. The V end was cut by 5 bases, the J end by 14 bases, with 7 bases between. From germline, CDR1 is MDHEN and CDR2 SYDVKM. The chain's CDR3 is CASSPPALHF. The CDR3, as DNA: TGTGCCAGCAGTCCTCCCGCCCTCCACTTT.

J is TRBJ1-5 and V is TRBV5-5, with 10 bases aligning to TRBD1. V shed 0 bases, J shed 2 bases, and the junction held 8 bases outside the gene matches. Germline loops: CDR1 SGHKS, CDR2 YYEKEE (reference sequence). CDR3 length equals 18 residues. In DNA form, the CDR3 reads TGTGCCAGCAGCTTGGGGACAGGGGGATTTGGAGGCAATCAGCCCCAGCATTTT. Translated: CASSLGTGGFGGNQPQHF.